The entry below describes one T cell receptor (beta chain). The sample belongs to a study of control samples from healthy donors and cancer patients. The protocol was immunoSEQ multiplex PCR, while the TCRdb copy is restricted to in-frame clones and leaves out a portion. The sample consists of roughly 150,000 clones, around 88% of them appearing once. From germline, CDR1 is SNHLY and CDR2 FYNNEI. V shed 8 bases and J 3 bases; nucleotides not matched to a gene: 6. CDR3 length equals 14 residues. The sample comprised blood. The rearrangement joins TRBV2 to TRBJ1-2; 10 bases line up with TRBD1. The sequence came from a man aged 18 to 29 in good health. CDR3 sequence: CASRGTGVDYGYTF. The CDR3, as DNA: TGTGCCAGCCGTGGGACAGGGGTTGACTATGGCTACACCTTC.